This is a list of T cell receptor beta chains from one sample in a study of CD8 T cells in Susac syndrome. TCRdb reanalysed the immunoSEQ multiplex PCR reads using MiXCR and keeps one entry per CDR3 protein. The table shows around 130,000 distinct CDR3 sequences, with approximately 89% occurring only once. The sequenced material came from CD8+ T cells from PBMCs. Receptors were obtained from a human donor with multiple sclerosis. CDR3s include the opening cysteine and the closing phenylalanine or tryptophan. D genes are given only for firm matches. The size field is filled for only some rows; it gives once, few, many or a size class.

TRBJ2-3 | TRBV12-3/TRBV12-4 | 17 | TRBD2 | - | TGTGCCAGCAGTTTACTGCGGGGGGCTGTCGGCACAGATACGCAGTATTTT | CASSLLRGAVGTDTQYF
TRBJ1-2 | TRBV27 | 15 | - | - | TGTGCCAGCAGTTTAAGGGCTGCCTCTAACTATGGCTACACCTTC | CASSLRAASNYGYTF
TRBJ2-5 | TRBV6-2/TRBV6-3 | 14 | - | - | TGTGCCAGCACGCCTCTACGGGCAGATGAGACCCAGTACTTC | CASTPLRADETQYF
TRBJ1-1 | TRBV19 | 16 | - | - | TGTGCCAGTAGTATAGATCAGGGAATGAGTGGAACTGAAGCTTTCTTT | CASSIDQGMSGTEAFF
TRBJ1-2 | TRBV7-8 | 15 | TRBD1 | - | TGTGCCAGCAGCATGACAGGGAGCGCAATAGAGGGCTACACCTTC | CASSMTGSAIEGYTF
TRBJ2-7 | TRBV11-2 | 14 | TRBD2 | - | TGTGCCAGCCAACCCCCCGGGAGGGCCGACGAGCAGTACTTC | CASQPPGRADEQYF
TRBJ2-3 | TRBV11-2 | 13 | - | - | TGTGCCATAGTTCACAGGTACACAGATACGCAGTATTTT | CAIVHRYTDTQYF
TRBJ1-1 | TRBV28 | 12 | - | few | TGTGCCAGCAGTTTGGGGGGCTCTGAAGCTTTCTTT | CASSLGGSEAFF
TRBJ2-3 | TRBV7-6 | 17 | - | - | TGTGCCAGCAGCTCTGCGGGTGGGAGACAGGACACAGATACGCAGTATTTT | CASSSAGGRQDTDTQYF
TRBJ1-2 | TRBV14 | 13 | - | - | TGTGCCAGCAGCCAAGACGCAGGGTATGGCTACACCTTC | CASSQDAGYGYTF
TRBJ2-2 | TRBV19 | 17 | - | - | TGTGCCAGTAGTATAGATGTGGGCTACCTGAACACCGGGGAGCTGTTTTTT | CASSIDVGYLNTGELFF
TRBJ2-1 | TRBV27 | 15 | - | - | TGTGCCAGCAAATTTGGGACCTACGGCCGCGATGAGCAGTTCTTC | CASKFGTYGRDEQFF
TRBJ1-1 | TRBV6-1 | 15 | - | - | TGTGCCAGCAGTGTGGTACACCGCGCGAACACTGAAGCTTTCTTT | CASSVVHRANTEAFF
TRBJ1-1 | TRBV6-4 | 12 | - | - | TGTGCCAGGGGGGCTGGTAACACTGAAGCTTTCTTT | CARGAGNTEAFF
TRBJ2-2 | TRBV20-1 | 13 | TRBD1 | once | TGCAGTGCACGGACAGGGTGGAGCGGGGAGCTGTTTTTT | CSARTGWSGELFF
TRBJ2-1 | TRBV6-1 | 14 | TRBD2 | few | TGTGCCAGCAGTGATAGCGGGAGCTGGAATGAGCAGTTCTTC | CASSDSGSWNEQFF
TRBJ2-2 | TRBV6-6 | 16 | - | - | TGTGCCAGCAGTTTCCCGTGGCGGGAGAACACCGGGGAGCTGTTTTTT | CASSFPWRENTGELFF
TRBJ1-2 | TRBV29-1 | 16 | - | - | TGCAGCGTTGAAGATCACAGTCGGGGTAGGGACTATGGCTACACCTTC | CSVEDHSRGRDYGYTF
TRBJ2-1 | TRBV13 | 14 | TRBD2 | - | TGTGCCAGCAGGCTAGCGGGAGAACGAAGTGAGCAGTTCTTC | CASRLAGERSEQFF
TRBJ1-1 | TRBV2 | 13 | TRBD1 | - | TGTGCCAGCAGTGATGGACAGGTTACTGAAGCTTTCTTT | CASSDGQVTEAFF
TRBJ2-4 | TRBV4-3 | 16 | TRBD1 | - | TGCGCCAGCAGCCCCGCCGGGACAGGGGAGAGAGACATTCAGTACTTC | CASSPAGTGERDIQYF
TRBJ1-1 | TRBV6-5 | 15 | - | - | TGTGCCAGCAGGGACCCGGAGGGCAAGAACACTGAAGCTTTCTTT | CASRDPEGKNTEAFF
TRBJ2-7 | TRBV6-5 | 13 | TRBD1 | - | TGTGCCAGCAGCACAGGGGAGCGCTACGAGCAGTACTTC | CASSTGERYEQYF
TRBJ1-1 | TRBV27 | 13 | - | - | TGTGCCAGCAGTTTAACAGTGAACACTGAAGCTTTCTTT | CASSLTVNTEAFF
TRBJ2-3 | TRBV27 | 16 | - | - | TGTGCCAGCAGTTTCTTAGGACACCTCGGTTTTGATACGCAGTATTTT | CASSFLGHLGFDTQYF
TRBJ1-5 | TRBV19 | 14 | - | - | TGTGCCAGTTCTATTCAGGTCTACAATCAGCCCCAGCATTTT | CASSIQVYNQPQHF
TRBJ2-2 | TRBV5-6 | 15 | - | once | TGTGCCAGCAGGCAGTCAGGATATACGACCGGGGAGCTGTTTTTT | CASRQSGYTTGELFF
TRBJ2-7 | TRBV13 | 14 | TRBD1 | - | TGTGCCAGCAGCTTACCGGACAGGGCCTACGAGCAGTACTTC | CASSLPDRAYEQYF
TRBJ2-5 | TRBV4-1 | 15 | TRBD2 | few | TGCGCCAGCAGCCAAGACGGACTAGGCCAAGAGACCCAGTACTTC | CASSQDGLGQETQYF
TRBJ1-4 | TRBV7-7 | 14 | TRBD1 | - | TGTGCCAGCAGCTCGGGACAGGGGAATGAAAAACTGTTTTTT | CASSSGQGNEKLFF
TRBJ1-5 | TRBV7-8 | 14 | - | - | TGTGCCAGCAGCTTAGCGGGGGTCGATCAGCCCCAGCATTTT | CASSLAGVDQPQHF
TRBJ1-1 | TRBV29-1 | 12 | - | - | TGCAGCGTTGTCCTCTCCGGGACTGAAGCTTTCTTT | CSVVLSGTEAFF
TRBJ2-3 | TRBV5-1 | 17 | - | - | TGCGCCAGCAGCATCACACCGGGGCCGACGAGCACAGATACGCAGTATTTT | CASSITPGPTSTDTQYF
TRBJ1-1 | TRBV28 | 16 | TRBD1 | - | TGTGCCAGCAGTCCCCCGACAGGGAAATCGAACACTGAAGTTTTCTTT | CASSPPTGKSNTEVFF
TRBJ2-3 | TRBV13 | 16 | TRBD2 | - | TGTGCCAGCAGCTACGCAGAGCGGGAGGTGGCAGATACGCAGTATTTT | CASSYAEREVADTQYF
TRBJ2-2 | TRBV7-9 | 15 | - | once | TGTGCCAGCAGCTTACTACAGGGGAACACCGGGGAGCTGTTTTTT | CASSLLQGNTGELFF
TRBJ1-5 | TRBV7-8 | 11 | - | - | TGTGCCAGCAGCGTAGGGGAGACCCAGCATTTT | CASSVGETQHF
TRBJ1-2 | TRBV19 | 14 | - | - | TGTGCCAGTAATTTGGCGGGGTTTTTCCATGGCTACACCTTC | CASNLAGFFHGYTF
TRBJ2-4 | TRBV13 | 17 | TRBD2 | - | TGTGCCAGCAGCCCCCTCGGCGGGAGGGGAGCCAAAAACATTCAGTACTTC | CASSPLGGRGAKNIQYF
TRBJ1-5 | TRBV7-9 | 17 | - | - | TGTGCCAGCAGCTTAGCGCTTCAGGGTACGAGCAATCAGCCCCAGCATTTT | CASSLALQGTSNQPQHF
TRBJ2-5 | TRBV30 | 13 | - | - | TGTGCCTGGAGTCCCCGTTCCCAAGAGACCCAGTACTTC | CAWSPRSQETQYF
TRBJ1-1 | TRBV29-1 | 11 | - | - | TGCAGCGCAACCCAGGGTGTTGAAGCTTTCTTT | CSATQGVEAFF
TRBJ2-7 | TRBV5-4 | 15 | - | - | TGTGCCAGCAGTTTTGACGGGGGGCTCTCCTACGAGCAGTACTTC | CASSFDGGLSYEQYF
TRBJ2-2 | TRBV13 | 15 | - | - | TGTGCCAGCAGCGGGGGGGGCAGTTCGGACGGGGAGCTGTTTTTT | CASSGGGSSDGELFF
TRBJ2-7 | TRBV13 | 13 | - | - | TGTGCCAGCAGAGGGGAGAGCTCCTACGAGCAGTACTTC | CASRGESSYEQYF
TRBJ1-1 | TRBV5-1 | 14 | TRBD1 | - | TGCGCCAGCAGCTTTGACAGGGGGCGAACTGAAGCTTTCTTT | CASSFDRGRTEAFF
TRBJ1-4 | TRBV5-1 | 15 | TRBD1 | - | TGCGCCAGCAGCCCCCGGGACAGGGAATCTGAAAAACTGTTTTTT | CASSPRDRESEKLFF
TRBJ2-1 | TRBV29-1 | 12 | - | - | TGCAGCGTTGAAGACCGGAGCGGGGAGCAGTTCTTC | CSVEDRSGEQFF
TRBJ2-3 | TRBV29-1 | 13 | - | - | TGCAGCGTTGACACGGAGATCACAGATACGCAGTATTTT | CSVDTEITDTQYF
TRBJ2-2 | TRBV6-5 | 14 | - | - | TGTGCCAGCAGTTCAGGGGTTGTGGCCGGGGAGCTGTTTTTT | CASSSGVVAGELFF
TRBJ1-5 | TRBV20-1 | 14 | - | - | TGCAGTGCTAGAGCTGTCAGGGACGATCAGCCCCAGCATTTT | CSARAVRDDQPQHF
TRBJ2-4 | TRBV3-1 | 13 | TRBD2 | - | TGTGCCAGCAGCACGTCGGGACTAGTGGTTAGGAACTTC | CASSTSGLVVRNF
TRBJ1-5 | TRBV6-5 | 13 | - | - | TGTGCCAGCAGTTACGGAGGAAGCCAGCCCCAGCATTTT | CASSYGGSQPQHF